The 29 T cell receptor beta chains reported below all come from one sample, sequenced in a study of OX40 agonist ivuxolimab in advanced cancers. Using immunoSEQ multiplex PCR, the repertoire was profiled, and TCRdb retains in-frame clones only, with some absent. The sample includes 37,000 or so clones, roughly 87% of them seen just once. The sequencing here drew on CD4+ or CD8+ T cells sorted from blood, taken in a trial of the OX40 agonist ivuxolimab. Receptors originate from an adult with an advanced solid tumor such as melanoma, head and neck, liver or kidney cancer.

J is TRBJ1-1 and V is TRBV5-1, with a possible D match to TRBD1 (5 bases). The germline V and J ends were trimmed by 4 bases and 2 bases, with 9 bases remaining between them. From germline, CDR1 is SGHRS and CDR2 YFSETQ. The CDR3 length is 13 residues. CDR3 amino acids: CASSLWGNTEAFF. The CDR3 DNA reads TGCGCCAGCAGCCTGTGGGGCAACACTGAAGCTTTCTTT. Using reference TRBV5-1 and TRBJ1-1 for the parts outside the CDR3, the full variable domain is KAGVTQTPRYLIKTRGQQVTLSCSPISGHRSVSWYQQTPGQGLQFLFEYFSETQRNKGNFPGRFSGRQFSNSRSEMNVSTLELGDSALYLCASSLWGNTEAFFGQGTRLTVV.

This chain connects TRBV10-3 to TRBJ2-3, with a weak D call TRBD2 (6 bases). V gave up 0 bases and J gave up 4 bases, with 11 bases separating them. The CDR3 length is 15 residues. Germline CDR1 and CDR2: ENHRY and SYGVKD. CDR3 in amino acids: CAISESRLVSDTQYF. The CDR3 DNA sequence: TGTGCCATCAGTGAGTCTAGACTAGTATCAGATACGCAGTATTTT.

V gene TRBV5-1 combines with J gene TRBJ2-3, with 14 bases aligning to TRBD2. The CDR3 covers 16 residues. Germline trimming cut 4 bases from V and 4 bases from J; bases unmatched to any gene: 5. Germline-derived CDR1 and CDR2 are SGHRS and YFSETQ. The CDR3 DNA sequence: TGCGCCAGCAGCACGACTAGCGGGGGGGCGGCAGATACGCAGTATTTT. Encoded protein: CASSTTSGGAADTQYF.

The genes are TRBV19 and TRBJ1-1; no clear D gene. The CDR3 contains 14 residues. The V and J ends lost 8 bases and 2 bases respectively, with 15 bases between them. The germline gives CDR1 LNHDA, CDR2 SQIVND (reference sequence). The CDR3 here is CASEKGRDNTEAFF. The CDR3 DNA follows: TGTGCCAGTGAGAAAGGACGGGATAACACTGAAGCTTTCTTT.

Concerning this clone: The sample carries other DNA sequences with the same CDR3. The chain couples TRBV9 to TRBJ1-5; no clear D gene. Germline V gene lookup returns CDR1 SGDLS and CDR2 YYNGEE. V gave up 0 bases and J gave up 0 bases, with 4 bases separating them. This CDR3 has 14 residues. The CDR3 DNA sequence: TGTGCCAGCAGCGTAGATGGTAGCAATCAGCCCCAGCATTTT. Protein product: CASSVDGSNQPQHF. Filled out from reference TRBV9 and TRBJ1-5, the complete variable domain reads DSGVTQTPKHLITATGQRVTLRCSPRSGDLSVYWYQQSLDQGLQFLIQYYNGEERAKGNILERFSAQQFPDLHSELNLSSLELGDSALYFCASSVDGSNQPQHFGDGTRLSIL.

DNA for the CDR3: TGTGCCAGCAGCTTACCGAGCTCCTACGAGCAGTACTTC. Encoded protein: CASSLPSSYEQYF. The V call is TRBV11-1, the J call TRBJ2-7; D is unresolved. Deletions cut 2 bases from V and 0 bases from J, with 5 bases between. Germline CDR1 reads SGHAT; CDR2 reads FQDESV (reference sequence). The CDR3 sequence is 13 residues long. Full variable domain (missing parts from reference TRBV11-1 and TRBJ2-7): EAEVAQSPRYKITEKSQAVAFWCDPISGHATLYWYRQILGQGPELLVQFQDESVVDDSQLPKDRFSAERLKGVDSTLKIQPAELGDSAMYLCASSLPSSYEQYFGPGTRLTVT.

The chain combines TRBV6-5 with TRBJ2-3; the D call may be TRBD1 or TRBD2 (6 bases each). Trimming stripped 4 bases from V and 6 bases from J, with 11 bases between. Germline CDR1 is MNHEY and CDR2 is SVGAGI. The CDR3 contains 13 residues. This CDR3 is CASSSGAHDTQYF. In nucleotides, the CDR3 is TGTGCCAGCAGTTCGGGGGCGCACGATACGCAGTATTTT.

This chain connects TRBV5-1 to TRBJ1-3; TRBD1 is a possible D gene (6 bases). The V gene lost 0 bases and the J gene lost 0 bases, with 10 bases spanning the gap. The CDR3 contains 16 residues. Germline V gene lookup returns CDR1 SGHRS and CDR2 YFSETQ. This CDR3 reads CASSLEQGLSGNTIYF. In nucleotides, the CDR3 is TGCGCCAGCAGCTTGGAACAGGGACTCTCTGGAAACACCATATATTTT.

The count of this clone is one. The junction departs from germline at one end; a sequencing error may be responsible. V is TRBV19 and J is TRBJ1-1; tentative D call: TRBD1 (5 bases). Germline V lookup: CDR1 LNHDA, CDR2 SQIVND (reference sequence). The CDR3 consists of 13 residues. CDR3 in amino acids: CASSPEGQYSLGF. Here the CDR3 DNA reads TGTGCCAGTAGCCCCGAGGGGCAGTACTCCCTCGGCTTT.

V is TRBV4-1 and J is TRBJ2-1; either TRBD1 or TRBD2 may fit D (5 bases each). Germline-derived CDR1 and CDR2 are MGHRA and YSYEKL. This CDR3 is built from 15 residues. Trimming removed 6 bases at V and 5 bases at J, with 17 bases between. In DNA form, the CDR3 reads TGCGCCAGCAGAAGACTACGGGGCCCACACAATGAGCAGTTCTTC. Protein product: CASRRLRGPHNEQFF.

This chain connects TRBV5-4 to TRBJ1-1; no reliable D call. Germline values: CDR1 SGHNT, CDR2 YYREEE (reference sequence). The CDR3 is 15 amino acids. V lost 4 bases, J lost 0 bases, and 13 bases lay in between. CDR3 amino acids: CASSTQRVVNTEAFF. CDR3 DNA sequence: TGTGCCAGCAGCACCCAACGGGTGGTGAACACTGAAGCTTTCTTT.

This chain joins TRBV10-3 and TRBJ2-7, with D possibly TRBD2 on 6 matching bases. Germline CDR1 ENHRY, CDR2 SYGVKD. Between the trimmed V and J ends, which lost 10 bases and 1 base, there was a span of 20 bases. The CDR3 is 15 amino acids. DNA for the CDR3: TGTGCCACCCAACCCCGACTAGTTTTATCCTACGAGCAGTACTTC. Amino acid sequence: CATQPRLVLSYEQYF.

The chain's CDR3 is CAISETGLAGGYYNEQFF. CDR3 coding DNA: TGTGCCATCAGTGAGACTGGACTAGCGGGGGGGTATTACAATGAGCAGTTCTTC. The chain recombines TRBV10-3 with TRBJ2-1; 15 bases agree with TRBD2. V shed 2 bases and J 4 bases; nucleotides not matched to a gene: 6. The CDR3 runs 18 residues. Germline CDR1 reads ENHRY; CDR2 reads SYGVKD.

The chain recombines TRBV12-5 with TRBJ1-4, with 8 bases fitting TRBD1. The germline CDR1 and CDR2 sequences are LGHNT and FRNRAP. V gave up 2 bases and J gave up 5 bases; unmatched junction bases: 7. CDR3 size: 16 residues. CDR3 loop: CASGLTLTGENEKLFF. The CDR3 region has the DNA TGTGCTAGTGGTTTGACCTTGACAGGGGAGAATGAAAAACTGTTTTTT.

This chain joins TRBV6-1 and TRBJ1-3; weak D call: TRBD1 (5 bases). V lost 3 bases to trimming and J lost 1 base, with 19 bases between them. The CDR3 sequence is 18 residues long. Germline V lookup: CDR1 MNHNS, CDR2 SASEGT. The CDR3 region has the DNA TGTGCCAGCAGTGATGGGACGCCCTTAGCCCCGTCTGGAAACACCATATATTTT. Amino acids: CASSDGTPLAPSGNTIYF.

This clone was picked up one time. The rearrangement joins TRBV30 to TRBJ1-2; D unclear. The CDR3 runs 12 residues. Germline values: CDR1 GTSNPN, CDR2 SVGIG (reference sequence). The germline V and J ends were trimmed by 4 bases and 8 bases, with 14 bases remaining between them. This chain's CDR3 is CAWNSYQRGYTF. In DNA form, the CDR3 reads TGTGCCTGGAATAGCTACCAAAGGGGCTACACCTTC.

The chain combines TRBV29-1 with TRBJ2-7; D ambiguous. This CDR3 is built from 12 residues. The germline gives CDR1 SQVTM, CDR2 ANQGSEA. V was trimmed by 6 bases and J by 1 base, leaving 10 bases between them. In DNA form, the CDR3 reads TGCAGCGTCCTGACACCGTCCTACGAGCAGTACTTC. Its translation: CSVLTPSYEQYF.

The chain links TRBV30 to TRBJ2-1; 12 bases fit TRBD2. Unmatched junction bases numbered 4, after V lost 3 bases and J lost 10 bases. Germline values: CDR1 GTSNPN, CDR2 SVGIG (reference sequence). The CDR3 runs 13 residues. The CDR3 sequence: CAWRWGTSGEQFF. DNA for the CDR3: TGTGCCTGGAGATGGGGGACTAGCGGGGAGCAGTTCTTC.

This clone has more than one count but fewer than ten. The chain employs TRBV7-2 and TRBJ1-4, with D unclear. The germline V gene has CDR1 SGHTA and CDR2 FQGNSA. V lost 2 bases to trimming and J lost 3 bases, with 10 bases between them. This CDR3 region has 15 residues. CDR3 nucleotide sequence: TGTGCCAGCAGCTTAATAGTCGGAGCTAATGAAAAACTGTTTTTT. It translates to CASSLIVGANEKLFF.

V gene TRBV28 combines with J gene TRBJ2-7, with D tentatively TRBD1 (6 bases). Germline V gene sequence: CDR1 MDHEN, CDR2 SYDVKM. With 3 bases removed from V and 3 bases from J, the gap between germline ends came to 15 bases. This CDR3 is 15 amino acids long. The CDR3 loop reads CASSFSQDRYYEQYF. The CDR3 bases are TGTGCCAGCAGTTTTTCCCAGGACAGATACTACGAGCAGTACTTC.

The genes are TRBV7-9 and TRBJ2-1; D remains ambiguous. Trimming left V 5 bases short and J 2 bases short, with 16 bases between. Looked up from germline, CDR1 is SEHNR and CDR2 is FQNEAQ (reference sequence). The CDR3 has 16 residues. CDR3 bases: TGTGCCAGCAGCCCAGGACCTAAAACACCCTACAATGAGCAGTTCTTC. As protein: CASSPGPKTPYNEQFF. Full variable domain (remainder filled in from reference TRBV7-9 and TRBJ2-1): DTGVSQNPRHKITKRGQNVTFRCDPISEHNRLYWYRQTLGQGPEFLTYFQNEAQLEKSRLLSDRFSAERPKGSFSTLEIQRTEQGDSAMYLCASSPGPKTPYNEQFFGPGTRLTVL.

The chain links TRBV11-2 to TRBJ2-5; 9 positions agree with TRBD1. The germline CDR1 and CDR2 sequences are SGHAT and FQNNGV. CDR3 size: 15 residues. V trimming: 5 bases; J trimming: 5 bases; junction bases outside the gene matches: 9. The CDR3: CASSPGTGRSETQYF. In DNA, the CDR3 is TGTGCCAGCAGCCCGGGGACAGGGCGATCCGAGACCCAGTACTTC.

The rearrangement links TRBV4-2 to TRBJ1-6; D not resolved. The CDR3 is 18 residues long. The ends were cut back, 0 bases at V and 2 bases at J, with 14 bases in the middle. In germline, CDR1 is LGHNA, CDR2 YNFKEQ. The CDR3 nucleotides read TGTGCCAGCAGCCAAGACGTCACCCTTGGCACCTATAATTCACCCCTCCACTTT. It is translated as CASSQDVTLGTYNSPLHF.

The CDR3 DNA is TGCGCCAGCAGTGAGTTCGTGGGACAGGGGGATGAGCAGTTCTTC. It translates to CASSEFVGQGDEQFF. The chain combines TRBV10-1 with TRBJ2-1, with 11 positions matching TRBD1. The ends lost 1 base at V and 8 bases at J; junction bases unmatched: 4. This CDR3 spans 15 amino acids. Germline V CDR1 and CDR2: WNHNN, SYGVQD (reference sequence).

V gene TRBV7-6 combines with J gene TRBJ2-7; D not resolved. The CDR3 extends over 14 amino acids. The ends were cut back, 4 bases at V and 3 bases at J, with 13 bases in the middle. Germline V gives CDR1 SGHVS, CDR2 FNYEAQ. DNA for the CDR3: TGTGCCAGCAGCTCAAAACCTGACAACTACGAGCAGTACTTC. Translation: CASSSKPDNYEQYF.

The rearrangement uses TRBV7-9 and TRBJ2-1; TRBD1 or TRBD2 may be the D gene (6 bases each). V lost 3 bases and J lost 8, with 14 bases in between. The CDR3 has 14 residues. Looked up from germline, CDR1 is SEHNR and CDR2 is FQNEAQ (reference sequence). Here the CDR3 reads CASSFSQGRHEQFF. The CDR3 DNA follows: TGTGCCAGCAGCTTTTCCCAGGGGAGGCATGAGCAGTTCTTC.

This sequence joins TRBV13 and TRBJ2-3; no definite D call. This CDR3 has 12 residues. With 5 bases removed from V and 2 bases from J, the gap between germline ends came to 5 bases. CDR1 PRHDT and CDR2 FYEKMQ come from the germline V gene (reference sequence). The chain's CDR3 is CASSLDTDTQYF. As DNA, the CDR3 is TGTGCCAGCAGCCTCGACACAGATACGCAGTATTTT.

This chain uses TRBV15 with TRBJ2-7, with a weak D call TRBD2 (5 bases). Trimming took off 5 bases at V and 7 bases at J, with 15 bases between the two ends. The CDR3 runs to 13 residues. Germline CDR1 LNHNV, CDR2 YYDKDF (reference sequence). The CDR3 is CATSASGPWEQYF. The CDR3 coding sequence is TGTGCCACCAGCGCCAGCGGCCCGTGGGAGCAGTACTTC.

The J gene is TRBJ1-2, the V gene TRBV7-9; tentatively, D is TRBD1 (5 bases). CDR3 size: 13 residues. Trimming removed 4 bases from V and 4 bases from J, with 10 bases in between. Germline V CDR1 and CDR2: SEHNR, FQNEAQ (reference sequence). The CDR3 protein is CASSWKDIYGYTF. The CDR3 DNA follows: TGTGCCAGCAGCTGGAAGGACATCTATGGCTACACCTTC.